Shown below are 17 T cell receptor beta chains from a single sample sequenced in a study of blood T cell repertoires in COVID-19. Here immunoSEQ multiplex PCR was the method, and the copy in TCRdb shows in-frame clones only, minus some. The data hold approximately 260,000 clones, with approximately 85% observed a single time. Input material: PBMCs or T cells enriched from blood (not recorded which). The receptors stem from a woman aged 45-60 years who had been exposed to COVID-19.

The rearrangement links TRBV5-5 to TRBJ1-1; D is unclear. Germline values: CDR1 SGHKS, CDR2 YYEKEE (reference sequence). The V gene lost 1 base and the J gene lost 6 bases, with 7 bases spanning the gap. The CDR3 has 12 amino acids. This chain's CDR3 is CASSLRGPEAFF. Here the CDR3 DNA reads TGTGCCAGCAGCTTGCGGGGTCCTGAAGCTTTCTTT.

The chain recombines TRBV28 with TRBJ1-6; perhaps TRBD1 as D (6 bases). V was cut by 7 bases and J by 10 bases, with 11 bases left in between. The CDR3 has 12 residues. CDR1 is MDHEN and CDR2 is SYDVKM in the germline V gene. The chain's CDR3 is CASKQGESPLHF. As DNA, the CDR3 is TGTGCCAGCAAACAGGGAGAATCACCCCTCCACTTT.

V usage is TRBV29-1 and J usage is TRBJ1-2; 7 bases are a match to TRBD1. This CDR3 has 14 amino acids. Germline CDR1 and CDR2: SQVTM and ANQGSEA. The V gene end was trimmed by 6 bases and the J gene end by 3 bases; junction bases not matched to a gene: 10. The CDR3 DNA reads TGCAGCGTCGCGCCAGTCACAGGGGACTATGGCTACACCTTC. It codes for CSVAPVTGDYGYTF. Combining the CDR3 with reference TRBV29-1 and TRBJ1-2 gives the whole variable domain SAVISQKPSRDICQRGTSLTIQCQVDSQVTMMFWYRQQPGQSLTLIATANQGSEATYESGFVIDKFPISRPNLTFSTLTVSNMSPEDSSIYLCSVAPVTGDYGYTFGSGTRLTVV.

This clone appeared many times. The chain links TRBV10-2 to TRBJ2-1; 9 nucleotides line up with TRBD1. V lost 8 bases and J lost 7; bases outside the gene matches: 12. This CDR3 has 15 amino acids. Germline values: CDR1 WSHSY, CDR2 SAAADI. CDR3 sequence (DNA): TGCGCCAGCCGACCCGGGACAGGGCTCAGTAATGAGCAGTTCTTC. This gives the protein CASRPGTGLSNEQFF.

In DNA, the CDR3 is TGTGCCAGCTCACCTTCGGGGAGGCCTGAAGCTTTCTTT. This sequence encodes CASSPSGRPEAFF. The V and J genes are TRBV18 and TRBJ1-1; D is unclear. Germline CDR1 and CDR2: KGHSH and LQKENI. Trimming cost V 3 bases and J 6 bases, with 11 bases left between them. The CDR3 contains 13 residues.

The DNA of the CDR3 is TGTGCCAGCAGCTTAATTAAGCGGGGCCAAGAGACCCAGTACTTC. This sequence encodes CASSLIKRGQETQYF. The V and J genes are TRBV7-9 and TRBJ2-5, with 7 bases that match TRBD2. This CDR3 comprises 15 residues. Per germline, CDR1 SEHNR and CDR2 FQNEAQ (reference sequence). With 2 bases clipped from V and 1 base from J, the junction kept 4 bases outside the gene matches.

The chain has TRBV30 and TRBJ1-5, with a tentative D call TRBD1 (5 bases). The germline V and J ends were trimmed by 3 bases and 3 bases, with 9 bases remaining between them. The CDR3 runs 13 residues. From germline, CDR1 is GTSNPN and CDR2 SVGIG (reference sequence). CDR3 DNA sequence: TGTGCCTGGAGATCAGGGTCCAATCAGCCCCAGCATTTT. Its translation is CAWRSGSNQPQHF.

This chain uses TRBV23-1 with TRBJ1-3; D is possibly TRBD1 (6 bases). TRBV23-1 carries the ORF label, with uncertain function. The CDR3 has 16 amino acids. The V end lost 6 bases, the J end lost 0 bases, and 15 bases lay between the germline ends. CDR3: CASSLTGPTSGNTIYF. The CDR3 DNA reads TGCGCCAGCAGCCTAACAGGGCCCACCTCTGGAAACACCATATATTTT.

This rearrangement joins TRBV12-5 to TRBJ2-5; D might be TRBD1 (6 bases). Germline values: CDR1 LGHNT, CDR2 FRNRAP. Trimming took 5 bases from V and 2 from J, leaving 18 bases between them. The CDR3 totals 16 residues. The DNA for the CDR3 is TGTGCTAGTGGTCTGCAGTGGGGGCGAGGTCAAGAGACCCAGTACTTC. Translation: CASGLQWGRGQETQYF.

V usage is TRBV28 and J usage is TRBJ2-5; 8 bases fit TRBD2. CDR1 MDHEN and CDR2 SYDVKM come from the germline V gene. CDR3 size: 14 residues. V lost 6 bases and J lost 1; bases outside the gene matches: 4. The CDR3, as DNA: TGTGCCAGCAGGGGCGGGGGGTCCCAAGAGACCCAGTACTTC. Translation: CASRGGGSQETQYF.

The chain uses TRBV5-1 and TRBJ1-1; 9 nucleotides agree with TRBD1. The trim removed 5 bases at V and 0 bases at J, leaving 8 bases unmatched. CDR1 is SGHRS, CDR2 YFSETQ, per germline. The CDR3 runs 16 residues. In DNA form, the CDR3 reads TGCGCCAGCAGGATCGGGACAGGGTACTTGAACACTGAAGCTTTCTTT. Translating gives CASRIGTGYLNTEAFF.

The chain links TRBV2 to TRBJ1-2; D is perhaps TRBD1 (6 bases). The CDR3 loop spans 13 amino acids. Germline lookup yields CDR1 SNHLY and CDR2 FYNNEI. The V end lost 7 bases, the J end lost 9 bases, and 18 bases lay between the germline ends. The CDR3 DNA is TGTGCCAGCACCTTGAGGGGGATTTGGAGCTACACCTTC. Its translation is CASTLRGIWSYTF.

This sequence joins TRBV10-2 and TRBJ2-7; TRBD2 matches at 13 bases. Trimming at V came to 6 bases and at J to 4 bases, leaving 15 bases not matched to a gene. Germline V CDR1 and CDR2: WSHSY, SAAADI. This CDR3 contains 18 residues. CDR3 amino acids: CASRKHAPTSGGAYEQYF. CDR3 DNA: TGCGCCAGCAGGAAACACGCCCCCACTAGCGGGGGGGCTTACGAGCAGTACTTC.

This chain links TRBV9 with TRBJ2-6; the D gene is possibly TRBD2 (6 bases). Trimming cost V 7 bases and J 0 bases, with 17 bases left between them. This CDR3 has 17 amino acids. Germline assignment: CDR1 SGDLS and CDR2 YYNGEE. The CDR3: CASSDGRGLSGANVLTF. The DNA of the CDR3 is TGTGCCAGCTCCGACGGGCGGGGTCTCTCTGGGGCCAACGTCCTGACTTTC.

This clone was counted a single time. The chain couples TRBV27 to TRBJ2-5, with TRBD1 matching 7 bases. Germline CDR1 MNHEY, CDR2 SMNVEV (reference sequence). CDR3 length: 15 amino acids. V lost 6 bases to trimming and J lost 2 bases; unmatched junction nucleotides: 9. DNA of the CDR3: TGTGCCAGCAGCCTAACCCCAGGGGGACAAGAGACCCAGTACTTC. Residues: CASSLTPGGQETQYF.

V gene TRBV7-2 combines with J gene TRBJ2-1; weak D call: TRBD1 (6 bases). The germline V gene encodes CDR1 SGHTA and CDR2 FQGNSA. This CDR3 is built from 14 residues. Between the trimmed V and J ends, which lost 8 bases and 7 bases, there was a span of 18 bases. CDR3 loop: CASSYGQGRNEQFF. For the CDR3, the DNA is TGTGCCAGCTCGTATGGGCAGGGGAGAAATGAGCAGTTCTTC.

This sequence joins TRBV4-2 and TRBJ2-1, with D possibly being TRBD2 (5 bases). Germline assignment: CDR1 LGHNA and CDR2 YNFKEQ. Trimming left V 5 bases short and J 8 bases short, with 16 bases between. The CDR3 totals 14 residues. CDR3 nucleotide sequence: TGTGCCAGCAGCTATCAGTCCCTCGGGGATGAGCAGTTCTTC. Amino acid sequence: CASSYQSLGDEQFF.